This entry lists 30 T cell receptor beta chains sequenced from one sample in a study of CXCR3-negative and CXCR3-positive naive CD8 T cells. The method, 5' RACE with UMI labels, was used to prepare the TRB cDNA libraries. TCRdb re-called the 5' RACE reads and gives one entry per CDR3 protein, without DNA. The sample has 100,000 to 150,000 distinct CDR3 sequences. The material sequenced was naive CXCR3- CD8+ T cells from blood. The sample's subset: CD45RO-CCR7+CD27+CD95- naive CD8+ T cells lacking CXCR3 (TNR3-). The receptors were sampled from a human donor in good health. Some clones in this sample may be carry-over from other donors' samples.

The genes are TRBV7-9 and TRBJ2-7. This CDR3 has 15 residues. CDR1 is SEHNR and CDR2 is FQNEAQ in the germline V gene (reference sequence). CDR3 sequence: CASSPQTRSPYEQYF.

The chain couples TRBV28 to TRBJ2-1; the TCRdb call, TRBD1, lacks DNA for checking. Germline CDR1 and CDR2: MDHEN and SYDVKM. The CDR3 contains 16 residues. This chain's CDR3 is CASSLPVTGYYNEQFF.

The chain joins TRBV27 to TRBJ2-1; TCRdb reports TRBD1, a call that lacks DNA to check it against. The CDR3 covers 17 residues. The germline CDR1 and CDR2 sequences are MNHEY and SMNVEV (reference sequence). The CDR3 sequence is CASSFLLLSGGANEQFF.

The chain couples TRBV3-1 to TRBJ2-7. The CDR3 spans 14 residues. The germline CDR1 and CDR2 sequences are LGHDT and YNNKEL (reference sequence). This chain's CDR3 is CASSQDRYLYEQYF.

V and J are TRBV6-5 and TRBJ2-1; TCRdb's D call of TRBD1 is untestable without DNA. The germline gives CDR1 MNHEY, CDR2 SVGAGI. There are 15 residues in the CDR3. This chain's CDR3 is CASSPGSPPYNEQFF.

This chain joins TRBV7-2 and TRBJ2-7; TCRdb picks TRBD1, but there is no DNA to check that call. The CDR3 runs to 17 residues. CDR1 and CDR2 from the germline V gene are SGHTA and FQGNSA. The CDR3 reads CASSLDLTGRGTYEQYF.

The CDR3 region is CASRPTGAVRQETQYF. The chain recombines TRBV6-5 with TRBJ2-5; the D gene TCRdb calls, TRBD2, cannot be checked with no DNA. This CDR3 has 16 amino acids. Germline loops: CDR1 MNHEY, CDR2 SVGAGI.

The CDR3: CASRSDGAGDTQYF. The chain joins TRBV7-9 to TRBJ2-3. The CDR3 consists of 14 residues. CDR1 and CDR2 (germline): SEHNR, FQNEAQ (reference sequence).

This rearrangement joins TRBV7-6 to TRBJ2-1; absent DNA, TCRdb's TRBD2 call cannot be checked. The CDR3 covers 14 residues. CDR1 SGHVS and CDR2 FNYEAQ come from the germline V gene. The CDR3 sequence is CASSLMRDNNEQFF.

The V call is TRBV7-9, the J call TRBJ2-7; lacking DNA, the TRBD1 call made by TCRdb goes unchecked. Germline-derived CDR1 and CDR2 are SEHNR and FQNEAQ (reference sequence). This CDR3 has 16 residues. Here the CDR3 reads CASSFRKGTGGDEQYF.

V is TRBV7-6 and J is TRBJ2-7; checking the TCRdb D call of TRBD1 is not possible without DNA. The CDR3 sequence is 15 residues long. CDR1 and CDR2 (germline): SGHVS, FNYEAQ. CDR3: CASSRWDRGSYEQYF. The variable domain in full, completed from reference TRBV7-6 and TRBJ2-7, reads GAGVSQSPRYKVTKRGQDVALRCDPISGHVSLYWYRQALGQGPEFLTYFNYEAQQDKSGLPNDRFSAERPEGSISTLTIQRTEQRDSAMYRCASSRWDRGSYEQYFGPGTRLTVT.

This chain uses TRBV3-1 with TRBJ1-4. This CDR3 comprises 17 residues. Germline loops: CDR1 LGHDT, CDR2 YNNKEL (reference sequence). The CDR3 protein is CASSQEPGSATNEKLFF.

The chain links TRBV20-1 to TRBJ2-1; TCRdb outputs TRBD2, but without DNA this stays unchecked. Germline V gene sequence: CDR1 DFQATT, CDR2 SNEGSKA (reference sequence). The CDR3 consists of 14 residues. The CDR3 is CSAPTSGGQNEQFF.

The chain links TRBV5-1 to TRBJ2-3; TCRdb's D call of TRBD2 is untestable without DNA. Germline V lookup: CDR1 SGHRS, CDR2 YFSETQ. This CDR3 is 19 amino acids long. CDR3 sequence: CASSLAAGRIFLGTDTQYF.

The chain is built from TRBV5-1 and TRBJ1-1; absent DNA, TCRdb's TRBD1 call cannot be checked. Germline CDR1 SGHRS, CDR2 YFSETQ. The CDR3 is made up of 15 amino acids. The CDR3 spells CASSLTGGRATEAFF.

The genes are TRBV5-1 and TRBJ1-5. The CDR3 spans 13 residues. Germline CDR1 and CDR2: SGHRS and YFSETQ. The CDR3 sequence is CASSYSEGQRQHF.

CDR3 protein: CASSWGKGGPADTQYF. The chain combines TRBV5-4 with TRBJ2-3; lacking DNA, the TRBD1 call made by TCRdb goes unchecked. The CDR3 has 16 residues. From germline, CDR1 is SGHNT and CDR2 YYREEE (reference sequence).

This chain joins TRBV7-9 and TRBJ2-1; the TCRdb D gene call, TRBD2, has no DNA to confirm it. Germline V CDR1 and CDR2: SEHNR, FQNEAQ (reference sequence). This CDR3 region has 15 residues. This CDR3 is CASSLALGLANEQFF.

This chain joins TRBV9 and TRBJ2-1; the TRBD1 assignment by TCRdb is unverifiable without DNA. The CDR3 extends over 15 amino acids. The germline CDR1 and CDR2 sequences are SGDLS and YYNGEE. The CDR3 loop is CASSVEGRTSNEQFF.

The chain uses TRBV14 and TRBJ2-3; TCRdb calls TRBD1, which cannot be checked without DNA. The germline CDR1 and CDR2 sequences are SGHDN and FVKESK. This CDR3 spans 16 amino acids. The CDR3 loop is CASSLPTGGRTDTQYF.

V and J are TRBV20-1 and TRBJ1-2; TCRdb gives TRBD1 as the D gene, but with no DNA this cannot be confirmed. The CDR3 spans 14 residues. Germline CDR1 is DFQATT and CDR2 is SNEGSKA (reference sequence). The CDR3 is CSARDRDLGYGYTF.

The gene calls are TRBV10-3 and TRBJ2-5. Looked up from germline, CDR1 is ENHRY and CDR2 is SYGVKD. The CDR3 runs to 13 residues. The CDR3 here is CAIRDRLEETQYF.

The chain couples TRBV15 to TRBJ1-2; TCRdb's D call of TRBD1 is untestable without DNA. Germline V gene sequence: CDR1 LNHNV, CDR2 YYDKDF (reference sequence). This CDR3 region has 15 residues. The CDR3 loop reads CATSRDRTGNYGYTF.

This chain joins TRBV21-1 and TRBJ2-7; as DNA is missing, the TRBD1 call by TCRdb cannot be tested. TRBV21-1 has pseudogene status. The CDR3 has 13 residues. CDR3 sequence reads: CAIPHGTGGRQYF.

V gene TRBV27 combines with J gene TRBJ2-6. CDR3 length: 16 residues. Germline V CDR1 and CDR2: MNHEY, SMNVEV (reference sequence). The CDR3 loop is CASSSSQLSGANVLTF.

This rearrangement joins TRBV6-1 to TRBJ2-2; TCRdb selects TRBD1, and the lack of DNA leaves this call unchecked. The CDR3 extends over 14 amino acids. Germline CDR1 reads MNHNS; CDR2 reads SASEGT. The CDR3 sequence is CASGNPGGNGELFF.

The V call is TRBV7-9, the J call TRBJ2-1; TCRdb outputs TRBD2, but without DNA this stays unchecked. The CDR3 length is 15 residues. CDR1 and CDR2 (germline): SEHNR, FQNEAQ (reference sequence). CDR3: CASSQNPATHNEQFF.

This chain uses TRBV6-5 with TRBJ2-1. This CDR3 contains 11 residues. The germline gives CDR1 MNHEY, CDR2 SVGAGI. CDR3 region: CASSSPNEQFF.

This rearrangement joins TRBV20-1 to TRBJ2-3; TCRdb's assignment of TRBD2 cannot be checked, as there is no DNA. CDR1 is DFQATT, CDR2 SNEGSKA, per germline (reference sequence). The CDR3 has 17 amino acids. The CDR3 loop reads CSASPRLAGGRADTQYF.

The rearrangement uses TRBV27 and TRBJ2-7; TCRdb selects TRBD1, and the lack of DNA leaves this call unchecked. The CDR3 is 15 residues long. Germline loops: CDR1 MNHEY, CDR2 SMNVEV (reference sequence). This chain's CDR3 is CASSSYGTGVYEQYF.